These 25 T cell receptor beta chains originate from one sample sequenced in a study of blood T cell repertoires in COVID-19. Using immunoSEQ multiplex PCR, the repertoire was profiled, and TCRdb retains in-frame clones only, with some absent. The data show 200,000 to 300,000 clones, around 87% seen once. Sequencing was done on a sample of peripheral blood. The receptors were sampled from a woman in her forties or fifties with acute or convalescent COVID-19.

V is TRBV9 and J is TRBJ2-7, with 14 bases identical to TRBD2. The V gene end was trimmed by 4 bases and the J gene end by 4 bases; junction bases not matched to a gene: 7. The CDR3 sequence is 16 residues long. In germline, CDR1 is SGDLS, CDR2 YYNGEE. The CDR3 DNA reads TGTGCCAGCAGCCCCGGGACTAGCGGGAGTTGGTACGAGCAGTACTTC. This encodes CASSPGTSGSWYEQYF. Using reference TRBV9 and TRBJ2-7 for the parts outside the CDR3, the full variable domain is DSGVTQTPKHLITATGQRVTLRCSPRSGDLSVYWYQQSLDQGLQFLIQYYNGEERAKGNILERFSAQQFPDLHSELNLSSLELGDSALYFCASSPGTSGSWYEQYFGPGTRLTVT.

The chain combines TRBV30 with TRBJ1-2; D gene uncertain. CDR3 size: 15 residues. V was shortened by 0 bases and J by 1 base, with 12 bases between the two germline ends. Per the germline V gene, CDR1 is GTSNPN and CDR2 is SVGIG (reference sequence). DNA of the CDR3: TGTGCCTGGAGTGTATCGAGGCAGATTAACTATGGCTACACCTTC. Translated: CAWSVSRQINYGYTF.

The chain combines TRBV5-6 with TRBJ1-1, with D possibly TRBD1 on 5 matching bases. The V gene lost 2 bases and the J gene lost 0 bases, with 14 bases spanning the gap. The germline V gene has CDR1 SGHDT and CDR2 YYEEEE. This CDR3 has 16 amino acids. CDR3 sequence (DNA): TGTGCCAGCAGCTTTTGGGGCTCTCTCCTGAACACTGAAGCTTTCTTT. It is translated as CASSFWGSLLNTEAFF.

The chain employs TRBV7-8 and TRBJ1-2, with D tentatively TRBD1 (5 bases). The length of the CDR3 is 14 residues. In germline, CDR1 is SGHVS, CDR2 FQNEAQ. Trimming shortened V by 6 bases and J by 5 bases, and 16 bases separated the two germline ends. The CDR3 DNA is TGTGCCAGCAGTAAAGCCGAGACAGAGTATGGCTACACCTTC. It codes for CASSKAETEYGYTF. The variable domain in full, with the rest retrieved from reference TRBV7-8 and TRBJ1-2, is GAGVSQSPRYKVAKRGQDVALRCDPISGHVSLFWYQQALGQGPEFLTYFQNEAQLDKSGLPSDRFFAERPEGSVSTLKIQRTQQEDSAVYLCASSKAETEYGYTFGSGTRLTVV.

This chain uses TRBV5-1 with TRBJ1-2; tentatively, D is TRBD1 (6 bases). CDR3 length: 14 residues. V was shortened by 0 bases and J by 0 bases, with 6 bases between the two germline ends. From germline, CDR1 is SGHRS and CDR2 YFSETQ. CDR3 in amino acids: CASSLDRANYGYTF. The CDR3 DNA sequence: TGCGCCAGCAGCTTGGACAGGGCTAACTATGGCTACACCTTC.

This chain links TRBV12-1 with TRBJ2-7; TRBD2, the table's D call, lacks a check against the DNA. TRBV12-1 is marked as a pseudogene. The CDR3 length is 14 residues. DNA for the CDR3: TGTGCCAGCAGTCGACCGGGACTAGCGAGAGAGCAGTACTTC. Residues: CASSRPGLAREQYF.

J is TRBJ2-3 and V is TRBV10-3; D is possibly TRBD2 (6 bases). CDR3 size: 17 residues. Trimming removed 3 bases from V and 0 bases from J, with 16 bases in between. The germline V gene encodes CDR1 ENHRY and CDR2 SYGVKD. The CDR3 nucleotides read TGTGCCATCAGTGATTCCCACCTAGCGACTAGCACAGATACGCAGTATTTT. It translates to CAISDSHLATSTDTQYF.

This clone was detected once. V is TRBV30 and J is TRBJ1-4, with 12 bases matching TRBD1. V shed 5 bases, J shed 6 bases, and the junction held 1 base outside the gene matches. The CDR3 runs to 13 residues. Germline values: CDR1 GTSNPN, CDR2 SVGIG (reference sequence). The CDR3 nucleotides are TGTGCCTGGGGGACAGGGGGCTATGAAAAACTGTTTTTT. Its translation: CAWGTGGYEKLFF.

The chain combines TRBV24-1 with TRBJ2-1, with D possibly TRBD2 on 5 matching bases. The germline V gene encodes CDR1 KGHDR and CDR2 SFDVKD. V was trimmed by 4 bases and J by 5 bases, leaving 20 bases between them. The length of the CDR3 is 17 residues. For the CDR3, the DNA is TGTGCCACCAGTGACCCCGTGAGGGCCCCCCATGACAATGAGCAGTTCTTC. This gives the protein CATSDPVRAPHDNEQFF.

This clone was seen only once. The identical CDR3 is also encoded by other nucleotide sequences in the sample. The V call is TRBV27, the J call TRBJ1-2; TRBD1 might be the D (5 bases). CDR1 is MNHEY and CDR2 is SMNVEV in the germline V gene (reference sequence). There are 13 residues in the CDR3. Trimming pared 4 bases from V and 1 base from J, leaving 7 bases between. The CDR3 sequence: CASSYRGNYGYTF. The CDR3 coding sequence is TGTGCCAGCAGTTATAGGGGTAACTATGGCTACACCTTC.

A single count supports this clone. This rearrangement joins TRBV4-1 to TRBJ2-5; no clear D. Germline V CDR1 and CDR2: MGHRA, YSYEKL. CDR3 size: 14 residues. Deletions cut 1 base from V and 2 bases from J, with 8 bases between. CDR3 in amino acids: CASSQGLLQETQYF. The CDR3 nucleotides read TGCGCCAGCAGCCAAGGACTGCTGCAAGAGACCCAGTACTTC.

The chain has TRBV12-3 or TRBV12-4 and TRBJ1-1; TRBD1 is a possible D gene (6 bases). V lost 5 bases and J 11 bases, leaving 18 bases between the germline ends. The CDR3 is made up of 13 amino acids. CDR3 protein: CASSRDPGRGAFF. The CDR3 nucleotides read TGTGCCAGCAGTCGGGACCCAGGGAGGGGGGCTTTCTTT.

The rearrangement links TRBV10-3 to TRBJ2-3; D remains ambiguous. CDR3 length equals 17 residues. Germline-derived CDR1 and CDR2 are ENHRY and SYGVKD. V was clipped by 2 bases and J by 1 base, with 16 bases between them. CDR3 region: CAISENSGGVGTDTQYF. Here the CDR3 DNA reads TGTGCCATCAGTGAGAATAGTGGTGGAGTGGGCACAGATACGCAGTATTTT.

There are a few counts of this clone. The rearrangement links TRBV2 to TRBJ2-7; 11 positions match TRBD2. The CDR3 has 15 residues. Germline lookup yields CDR1 SNHLY and CDR2 FYNNEI. V shed 5 bases and J 7 bases; nucleotides not matched to a gene: 10. The CDR3 DNA reads TGTGCCAGCAGTCGTATAGCGGGAGGGCCTGAAGAGCAGTACTTC. Its protein product is CASSRIAGGPEEQYF.

This rearrangement joins TRBV7-2 to TRBJ2-1, with unresolved D. V was clipped by 3 bases and J by 4 bases, with 13 bases between them. Germline V gene sequence: CDR1 SGHTA, CDR2 FQGNSA. The CDR3 extends over 15 amino acids. Written as DNA, the CDR3 is TGTGCCAGCAGCTTCCCTCCTCCGAGGTACAATGAGCAGTTCTTC. Protein product: CASSFPPPRYNEQFF.

V usage is TRBV19 and J usage is TRBJ1-5; TRBD1 aligns across 10 bases. With V trimmed by 6 bases and J by 7 bases, 12 bases remained unmatched. CDR3 size: 16 residues. Germline V gene lookup returns CDR1 LNHDA and CDR2 SQIVND (reference sequence). Here the CDR3 DNA reads TGTGCCAGTAGCCTCCGGGACAGGGGAGGTGGCCAGCCCCAGCATTTT. Amino acids: CASSLRDRGGGQPQHF.

V and J are TRBV10-3 and TRBJ2-1, with 15 bases that match TRBD2. V shed 2 bases and J 7 bases; nucleotides not matched to a gene: 3. CDR3 length: 16 amino acids. Germline CDR1 is ENHRY and CDR2 is SYGVKD. This CDR3 reads CAISEGLAGGENEQFF. CDR3 DNA: TGTGCCATCAGTGAGGGACTAGCGGGAGGGGAAAATGAGCAGTTCTTC.

This clone occurred a few times. V usage is TRBV9 and J usage is TRBJ2-1; 8 nucleotides line up with TRBD1. The CDR3 consists of 16 residues. From germline, CDR1 is SGDLS and CDR2 YYNGEE. J gave up 7 bases and V 3 bases, and 12 bases lay outside the gene matches. CDR3 DNA: TGTGCCAGCAGCGCCCCCCCCGGGACAGGCCCGAATGAGCAGTTCTTC. Protein: CASSAPPGTGPNEQFF.

The chain is built from TRBV2 and TRBJ2-1; 13 positions match TRBD2. CDR1 is SNHLY, CDR2 FYNNEI, per germline. V lost 6 bases, J lost 6 bases, and 5 bases stayed unmatched. The CDR3 is 15 amino acids. The CDR3 loop is CASSGTSGIGNEQFF. The CDR3 bases are TGTGCCAGCAGCGGGACTAGCGGGATAGGCAATGAGCAGTTCTTC.

The chain links TRBV30 to TRBJ1-2; 7 nucleotides align to TRBD1. This CDR3 contains 15 residues. After removal of 0 bases from V and 0 bases from J, the junction contained 4 bases not matched to a gene. Germline CDR1 GTSNPN, CDR2 SVGIG (reference sequence). The CDR3 DNA is TGTGCCTGGAGTGTGTGGGACAGAACTAACTATGGCTACACCTTC. Translated: CAWSVWDRTNYGYTF.

The chain is built from TRBV5-1 and TRBJ2-1; the D gene is possibly TRBD1 (6 bases). This CDR3 contains 15 residues. V was clipped by 2 bases and J by 4 bases, with 13 bases between them. Germline CDR1 reads SGHRS; CDR2 reads YFSETQ. In nucleotides, the CDR3 is TGCGCCAGCAGCTTCGACAGGACGGATTACAATGAGCAGTTCTTC. Its translation is CASSFDRTDYNEQFF.

This chain joins TRBV30 and TRBJ2-7, with 12 bases that match TRBD2. This CDR3 region has 15 residues. Per the germline V gene, CDR1 is GTSNPN and CDR2 is SVGIG (reference sequence). V was pared by 4 bases and J by 7 bases, with 11 bases of the junction left unmatched. CDR3 sequence: CAWTSGRAGAGEQYF. The CDR3 DNA reads TGTGCCTGGACTAGCGGGAGGGCCGGCGCGGGGGAGCAGTACTTC.

The chain uses TRBV5-8 and TRBJ2-1; tentatively, D is TRBD1 (6 bases). Germline CDR1 is SGHTS and CDR2 is YDEGEE. Trimming took 2 bases from V and 4 from J, leaving 13 bases between them. The CDR3 spans 15 residues. CDR3 region: CASSFRGQPYNEQFF. DNA for the CDR3: TGTGCCAGCAGCTTTCGAGGACAGCCTTACAATGAGCAGTTCTTC.

The chain recombines TRBV29-1 with TRBJ2-3; TRBD1 agrees at 10 bases. The length of the CDR3 is 13 residues. Per the germline V gene, CDR1 is SQVTM and CDR2 is ANQGSEA. V gave up 5 bases and J gave up 9 bases; unmatched junction bases: 8. The CDR3 region has the DNA TGCAGCGTTTTGGGACAGGGGTCGGGAACGCAGTATTTT. This encodes CSVLGQGSGTQYF.

The J gene is TRBJ2-6, the V gene TRBV9; D not resolved. The CDR3 extends over 16 amino acids. V was cut by 0 bases and J by 0 bases, with 7 bases left in between. The germline gives CDR1 SGDLS, CDR2 YYNGEE. CDR3 region: CASSVGTSSGANVLTF. CDR3 in DNA: TGTGCCAGCAGCGTAGGAACCAGCTCTGGGGCCAACGTCCTGACTTTC.